This T cell receptor beta chain was captured in a study of spatial heterogeneity in lung cancer. Overall study results and limits: The number of expanded tumor alpha and beta chains correlated with mutation number.

The library protocol tagged each TCR cDNA with a unique molecular identifier. One entry per CDR3 protein, called by TCRdb with MiXCR from the 5' RACE reads. Of about 10,000 distinct CDR3 sequences in the sample, under 6.5% were seen once. This CDR3 contains 13 residues. Per the germline V gene, CDR1 is DFQATT and CDR2 is SNEGSKA (reference sequence). V lost 3 bases, J lost 1 base, and 9 bases lay in between. The time point is: sample taken at primary tumor resection. In its sample, this clonotype was seen many times. Its antigen is currently unknown. Found in a library prepared for alpha chains, this beta chain is an off-target read, and its abundance has little meaning.

This TCR was recovered from a male donor with early-stage non-small cell lung cancer. Sample: lung tumor tissue, taken at surgery. The chain joins TRBV20-1 to TRBJ1-1; D is unresolved. CDR3 sequence reads: CSASYRRNTEAFF. CDR3 sequence (DNA): TGCAGTGCTAGTTACAGACGGAACACTGAAGCTTTCTTT.